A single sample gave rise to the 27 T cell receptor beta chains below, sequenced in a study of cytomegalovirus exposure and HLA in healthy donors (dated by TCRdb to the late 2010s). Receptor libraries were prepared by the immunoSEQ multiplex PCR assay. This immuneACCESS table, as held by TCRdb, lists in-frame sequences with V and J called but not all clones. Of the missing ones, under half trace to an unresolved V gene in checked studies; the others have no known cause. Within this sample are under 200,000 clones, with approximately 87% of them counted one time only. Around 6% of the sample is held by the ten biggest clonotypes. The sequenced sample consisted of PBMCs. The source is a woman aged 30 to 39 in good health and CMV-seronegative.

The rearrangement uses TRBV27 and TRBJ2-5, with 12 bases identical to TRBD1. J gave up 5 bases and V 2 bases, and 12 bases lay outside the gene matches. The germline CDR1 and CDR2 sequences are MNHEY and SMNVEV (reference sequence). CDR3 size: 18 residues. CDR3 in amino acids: CASSLVVPGQGARETQYF. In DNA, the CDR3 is TGTGCCAGCAGTTTAGTAGTACCGGGACAGGGGGCGCGGGAGACCCAGTACTTC.

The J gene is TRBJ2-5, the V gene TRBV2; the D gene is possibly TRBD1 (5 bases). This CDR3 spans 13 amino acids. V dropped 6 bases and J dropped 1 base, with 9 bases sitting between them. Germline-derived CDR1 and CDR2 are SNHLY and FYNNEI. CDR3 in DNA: TGTGCCAGCAGAGACAGAGGCCAAGAGACCCAGTACTTC. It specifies CASRDRGQETQYF. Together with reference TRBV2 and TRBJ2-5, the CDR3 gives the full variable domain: EPEVTQTPSHQVTQMGQEVILRCVPISNHLYFYWYRQILGQKVEFLVSFYNNEISEKSEIFDDQFSVERPDGSNFTLKIRSTKLEDSAMYFCASRDRGQETQYFGPGTRLLVL.

For the CDR3, the DNA is TGTGCCAGCAGCCGAAAGATCCGGACTAGCGGGCAGACCTACGAGCAGTACTTC. Its protein product is CASSRKIRTSGQTYEQYF. This sequence joins TRBV28 and TRBJ2-7, with 11 bases fitting TRBD2. Losses at the gene ends were 6 bases for V and 2 bases for J; bases not matched to a gene: 15. The V gene's germline CDR1 is MDHEN and CDR2 SYDVKM. The CDR3 extends over 18 amino acids.

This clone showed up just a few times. CDR3 residues: CASTRFGQDNQPQHF. In DNA form, the CDR3 reads TGTGCCAGCACCCGCTTCGGACAGGACAATCAGCCCCAGCATTTT. V is TRBV2 and J is TRBJ1-5, with 7 bases identical to TRBD1. Per germline, CDR1 SNHLY and CDR2 FYNNEI. The CDR3 extends over 15 amino acids. J gave up 3 bases and V 7 bases, and 9 bases lay outside the gene matches. Supplemented by reference TRBV2 and TRBJ1-5, the full variable domain reads EPEVTQTPSHQVTQMGQEVILRCVPISNHLYFYWYRQILGQKVEFLVSFYNNEISEKSEIFDDQFSVERPDGSNFTLKIRSTKLEDSAMYFCASTRFGQDNQPQHFGDGTRLSIL.

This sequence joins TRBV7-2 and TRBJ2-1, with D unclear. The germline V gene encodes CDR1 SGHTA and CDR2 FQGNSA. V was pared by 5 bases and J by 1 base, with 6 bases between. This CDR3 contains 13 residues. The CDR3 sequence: CASSPQSYNEQFF. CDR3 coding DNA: TGTGCCAGCAGCCCCCAATCCTACAATGAGCAGTTCTTC.

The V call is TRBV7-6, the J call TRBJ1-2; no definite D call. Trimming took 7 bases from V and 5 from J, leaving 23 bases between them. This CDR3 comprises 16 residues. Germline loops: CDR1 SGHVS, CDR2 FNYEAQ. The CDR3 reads CASTSLDGSTGYGYTF. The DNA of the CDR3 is TGTGCCAGCACCTCCCTGGACGGAAGCACGGGGTATGGCTACACCTTC. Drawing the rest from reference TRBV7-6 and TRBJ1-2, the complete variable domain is GAGVSQSPRYKVTKRGQDVALRCDPISGHVSLYWYRQALGQGPEFLTYFNYEAQQDKSGLPNDRFSAERPEGSISTLTIQRTEQRDSAMYRCASTSLDGSTGYGYTFGSGTRLTVV.

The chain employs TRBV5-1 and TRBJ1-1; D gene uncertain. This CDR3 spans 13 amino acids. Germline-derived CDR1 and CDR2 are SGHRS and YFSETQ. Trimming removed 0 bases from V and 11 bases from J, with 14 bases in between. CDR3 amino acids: CASSLESLASAFF. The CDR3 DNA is TGCGCCAGCAGCTTGGAGAGTCTGGCATCGGCTTTCTTT.

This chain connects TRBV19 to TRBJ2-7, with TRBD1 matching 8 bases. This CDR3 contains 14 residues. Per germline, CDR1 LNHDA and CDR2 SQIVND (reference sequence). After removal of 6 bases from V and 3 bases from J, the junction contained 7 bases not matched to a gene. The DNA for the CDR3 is TGTGCCAGTAGCCGGACAGGGAGCTACTACGAGCAGTACTTC. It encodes CASSRTGSYYEQYF.

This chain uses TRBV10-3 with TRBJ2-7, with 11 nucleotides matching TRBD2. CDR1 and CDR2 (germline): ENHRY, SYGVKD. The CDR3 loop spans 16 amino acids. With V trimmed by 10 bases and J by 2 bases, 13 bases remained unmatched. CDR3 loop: CATGTSGRRTTYEQYF. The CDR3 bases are TGTGCCACCGGGACTAGCGGAAGACGAACTACCTACGAGCAGTACTTC.

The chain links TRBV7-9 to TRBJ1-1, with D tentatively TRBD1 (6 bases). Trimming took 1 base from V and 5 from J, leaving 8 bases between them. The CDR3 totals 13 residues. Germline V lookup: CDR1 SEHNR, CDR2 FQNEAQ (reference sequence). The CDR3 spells CASSLGGRTEAFF. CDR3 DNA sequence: TGTGCCAGCAGCTTAGGGGGGCGAACTGAAGCTTTCTTT. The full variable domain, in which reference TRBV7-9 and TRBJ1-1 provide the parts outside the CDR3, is DTGVSQNPRHKITKRGQNVTFRCDPISEHNRLYWYRQTLGQGPEFLTYFQNEAQLEKSRLLSDRFSAERPKGSFSTLEIQRTEQGDSAMYLCASSLGGRTEAFFGQGTRLTVV.

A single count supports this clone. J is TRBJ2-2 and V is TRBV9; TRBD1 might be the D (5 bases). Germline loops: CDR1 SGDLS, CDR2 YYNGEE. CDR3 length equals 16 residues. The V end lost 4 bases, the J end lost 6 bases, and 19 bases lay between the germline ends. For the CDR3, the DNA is TGTGCCAGCAGCCCTAGACAGATCAGGGTGCCCGGGGAGCTGTTTTTT. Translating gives CASSPRQIRVPGELFF.

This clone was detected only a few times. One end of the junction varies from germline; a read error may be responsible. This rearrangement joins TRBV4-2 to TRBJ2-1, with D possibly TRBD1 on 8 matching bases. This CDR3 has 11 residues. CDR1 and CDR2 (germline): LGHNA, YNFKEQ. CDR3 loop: CASSQGTGRVF. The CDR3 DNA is TGTGCCAGCAGCCAAGGGACAGGGAGGGTCTTC.

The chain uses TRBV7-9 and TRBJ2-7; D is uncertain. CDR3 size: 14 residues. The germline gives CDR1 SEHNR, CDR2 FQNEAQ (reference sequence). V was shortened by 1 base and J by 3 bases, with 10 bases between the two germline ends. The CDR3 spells CASSLDLSGYEQYF. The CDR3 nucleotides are TGTGCCAGCAGCTTAGATTTGTCAGGCTACGAGCAGTACTTC.

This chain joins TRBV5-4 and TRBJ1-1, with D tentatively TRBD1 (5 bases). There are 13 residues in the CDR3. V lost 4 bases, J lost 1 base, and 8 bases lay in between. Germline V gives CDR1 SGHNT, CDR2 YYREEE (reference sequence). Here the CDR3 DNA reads TGTGCCAGCAGCGGGGCAGGGAACACTGAAGCTTTCTTT. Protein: CASSGAGNTEAFF.

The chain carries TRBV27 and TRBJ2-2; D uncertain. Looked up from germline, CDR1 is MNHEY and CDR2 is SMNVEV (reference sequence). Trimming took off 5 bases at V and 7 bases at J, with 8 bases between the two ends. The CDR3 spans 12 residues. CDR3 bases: TGTGCCAGCAGTCCCCCTAGCGGGGAGCTGTTTTTT. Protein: CASSPPSGELFF.

The CDR3 bases are TGTGCCAGTAGTATAATCTCGACAGGGACCCTCAATCAGCCCCAGCATTTT. This translates into CASSIISTGTLNQPQHF. This chain connects TRBV19 to TRBJ1-5; the match to TRBD1 covers 7 bases. J was trimmed by 3 bases and V by 2 bases; bases with no gene match: 10. Germline CDR1 is LNHDA and CDR2 is SQIVND (reference sequence). There are 17 residues in the CDR3.

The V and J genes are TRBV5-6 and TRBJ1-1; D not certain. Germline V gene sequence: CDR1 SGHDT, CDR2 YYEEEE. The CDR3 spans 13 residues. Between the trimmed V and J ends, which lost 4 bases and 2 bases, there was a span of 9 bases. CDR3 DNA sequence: TGTGCCAGCAGCCCTTGGGCTAACACTGAAGCTTTCTTT. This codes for CASSPWANTEAFF.

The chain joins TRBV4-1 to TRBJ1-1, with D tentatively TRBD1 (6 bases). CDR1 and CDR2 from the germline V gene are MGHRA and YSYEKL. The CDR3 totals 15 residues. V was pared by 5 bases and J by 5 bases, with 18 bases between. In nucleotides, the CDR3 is TGCGCCAGCAGCAAAGGGGGTCAGGGTAGTACTGAAGCTTTCTTT. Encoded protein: CASSKGGQGSTEAFF.

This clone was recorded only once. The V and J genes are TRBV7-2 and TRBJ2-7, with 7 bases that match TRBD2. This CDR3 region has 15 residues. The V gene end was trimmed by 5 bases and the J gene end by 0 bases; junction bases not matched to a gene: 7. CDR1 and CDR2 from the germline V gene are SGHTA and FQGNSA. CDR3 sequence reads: CASSVSAGSSYEQYF. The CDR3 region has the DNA TGTGCCAGCAGCGTGTCAGCGGGGAGCTCCTACGAGCAGTACTTC.

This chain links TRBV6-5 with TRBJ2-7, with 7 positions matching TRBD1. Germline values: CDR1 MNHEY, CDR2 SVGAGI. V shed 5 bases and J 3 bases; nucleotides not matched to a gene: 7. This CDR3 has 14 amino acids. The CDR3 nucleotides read TGTGCCAGCAGTAGCCCGGGACAGCACTACGAGCAGTACTTC. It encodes CASSSPGQHYEQYF.

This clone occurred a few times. DNA for the CDR3: TGCGCCAGCAGCCAAGGGTCTCTGCTGACAGATACGCAGTATTTT. Encoded protein: CASSQGSLLTDTQYF. The V and J genes are TRBV4-3 and TRBJ2-3; D unresolved. This CDR3 has 15 residues. Looked up from germline, CDR1 is LGHNA and CDR2 is YSLEER. V was cut by 1 base and J by 3 bases, with 11 bases left in between.

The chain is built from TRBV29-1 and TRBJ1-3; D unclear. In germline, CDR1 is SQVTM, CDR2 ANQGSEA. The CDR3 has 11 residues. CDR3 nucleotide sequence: TGCGCCTACAGCTCTGGAAACACCATATATTTT. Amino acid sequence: CAYSSGNTIYF.

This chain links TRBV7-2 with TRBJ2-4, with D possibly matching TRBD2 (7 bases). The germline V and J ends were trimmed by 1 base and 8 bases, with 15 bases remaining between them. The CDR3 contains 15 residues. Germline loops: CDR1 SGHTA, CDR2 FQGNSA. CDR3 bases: TGTGCCAGCAGCTTAGATGGGGGGGCCGGGTACATTCAGTACTTC. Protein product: CASSLDGGAGYIQYF.

CDR3 bases: TGTGCCAGCAGTTTCACAGGGTTTACCGGGGAGCTGTTTTTT. It yields the protein CASSFTGFTGELFF. The rearrangement uses TRBV6-5 and TRBJ2-2, with D maybe TRBD1 (6 bases). The germline V gene encodes CDR1 MNHEY and CDR2 SVGAGI. V was cut by 4 bases and J by 5 bases, with 11 bases left in between. The CDR3 has 14 amino acids.

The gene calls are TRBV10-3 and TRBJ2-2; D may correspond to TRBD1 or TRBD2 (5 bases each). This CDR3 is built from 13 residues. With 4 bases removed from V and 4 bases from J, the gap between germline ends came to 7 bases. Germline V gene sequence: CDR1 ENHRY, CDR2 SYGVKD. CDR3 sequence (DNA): TGTGCCATCAGTGGAGGGGCCACCGGGGAGCTGTTTTTT. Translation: CAISGGATGELFF.

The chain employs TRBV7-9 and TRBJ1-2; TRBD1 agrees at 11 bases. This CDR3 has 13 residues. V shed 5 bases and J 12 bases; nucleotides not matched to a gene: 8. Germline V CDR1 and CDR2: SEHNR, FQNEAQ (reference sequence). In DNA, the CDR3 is TGTGCCAGCAGCACTCCGGACAGGGGGCTGGACACCTTC. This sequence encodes CASSTPDRGLDTF.

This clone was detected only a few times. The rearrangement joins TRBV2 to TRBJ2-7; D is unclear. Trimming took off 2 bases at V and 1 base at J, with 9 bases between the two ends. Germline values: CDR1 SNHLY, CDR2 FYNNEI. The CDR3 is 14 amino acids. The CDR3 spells CASSESGWSYEQYF. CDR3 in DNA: TGTGCCAGCAGTGAATCCGGGTGGTCCTACGAGCAGTACTTC.